This note documents a single T cell receptor beta chain sequence. The sample originates from a study of blood T cell repertoires in COVID-19. Clones were read by immunoSEQ multiplex PCR, and TCRdb kept only the in-frame ones, dropping some. The sample has around 140,000 clones; 75% to 90% are singletons. Trimming took 5 bases from V and 2 from J; bases not matched to a gene: 7. Germline CDR1 SGHNT, CDR2 YENEEA. The CDR3 has 17 amino acids. The material sequenced was peripheral blood. This TCR was sampled from a man in his fifties with active COVID-19. The chain joins TRBV11-3 to TRBJ2-6; 9 nucleotides align to TRBD1. CDR3 loop: CASSDGTGSAGANVLTF. The CDR3 DNA is TGTGCCAGCAGCGACGGGACAGGGTCGGCTGGGGCCAACGTCCTGACTTTC.